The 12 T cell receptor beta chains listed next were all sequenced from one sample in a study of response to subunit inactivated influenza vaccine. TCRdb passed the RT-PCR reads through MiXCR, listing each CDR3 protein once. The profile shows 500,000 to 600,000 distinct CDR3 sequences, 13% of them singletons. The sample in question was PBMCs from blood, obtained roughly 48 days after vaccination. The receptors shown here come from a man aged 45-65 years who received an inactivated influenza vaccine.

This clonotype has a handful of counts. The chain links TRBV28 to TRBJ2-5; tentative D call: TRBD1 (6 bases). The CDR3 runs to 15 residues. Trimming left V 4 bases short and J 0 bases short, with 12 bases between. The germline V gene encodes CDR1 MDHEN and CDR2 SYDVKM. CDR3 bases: TGTGCCAGCAGTTCCCGGACAGAGTACCAAGAGACCCAGTACTTC. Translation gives CASSSRTEYQETQYF. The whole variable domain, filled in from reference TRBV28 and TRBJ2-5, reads DVKVTQSSRYLVKRTGEKVFLECVQDMDHENMFWYRQDPGLGLRLIYFSYDVKMKEKGDIPEGYSVSREKKERFSLILESASTNQTSMYLCASSSRTEYQETQYFGPGTRLLVL.

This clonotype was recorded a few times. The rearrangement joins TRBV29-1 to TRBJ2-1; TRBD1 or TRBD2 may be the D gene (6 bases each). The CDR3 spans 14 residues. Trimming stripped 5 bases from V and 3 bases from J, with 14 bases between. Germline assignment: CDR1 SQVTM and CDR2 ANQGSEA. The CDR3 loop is CSVSGDSNYNEQFF. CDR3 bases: TGCAGCGTTTCAGGGGACTCTAACTACAATGAGCAGTTCTTC.

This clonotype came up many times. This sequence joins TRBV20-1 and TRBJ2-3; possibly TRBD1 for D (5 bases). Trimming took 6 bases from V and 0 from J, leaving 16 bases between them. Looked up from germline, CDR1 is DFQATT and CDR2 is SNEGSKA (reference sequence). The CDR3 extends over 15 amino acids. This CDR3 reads CSAQDRTRSTDTQYF. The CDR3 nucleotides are TGCAGTGCCCAGGATAGGACACGGAGCACAGATACGCAGTATTTT.

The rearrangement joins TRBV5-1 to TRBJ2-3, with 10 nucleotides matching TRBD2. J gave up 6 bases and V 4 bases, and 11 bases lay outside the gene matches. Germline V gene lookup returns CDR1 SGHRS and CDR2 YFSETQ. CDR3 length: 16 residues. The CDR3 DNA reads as TGCGCCAGCAGCCCCGAGCGGGAGGGCTCGAAGGATACGCAGTATTTT. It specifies CASSPEREGSKDTQYF.

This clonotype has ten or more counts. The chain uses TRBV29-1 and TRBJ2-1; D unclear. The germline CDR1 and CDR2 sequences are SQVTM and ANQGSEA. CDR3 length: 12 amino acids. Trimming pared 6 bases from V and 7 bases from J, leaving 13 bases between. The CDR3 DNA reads TGCAGCGTGTCCGGGCTAAGAAATGAGCAGTTCTTC. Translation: CSVSGLRNEQFF.

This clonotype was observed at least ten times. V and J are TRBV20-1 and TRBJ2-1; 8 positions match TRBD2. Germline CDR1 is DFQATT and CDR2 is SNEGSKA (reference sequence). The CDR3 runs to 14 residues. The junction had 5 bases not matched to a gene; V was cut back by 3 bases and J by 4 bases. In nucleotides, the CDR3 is TGCAGTGCTAGGACGGGGGGGGGATACAATGAGCAGTTCTTC. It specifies CSARTGGGYNEQFF.

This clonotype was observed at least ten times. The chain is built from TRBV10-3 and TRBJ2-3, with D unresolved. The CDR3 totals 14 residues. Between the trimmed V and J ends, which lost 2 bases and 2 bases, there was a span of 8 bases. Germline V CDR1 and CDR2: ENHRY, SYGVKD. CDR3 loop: CAISEVVLTDTQYF. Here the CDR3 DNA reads TGTGCCATCAGTGAGGTGGTCCTCACAGATACGCAGTATTTT.

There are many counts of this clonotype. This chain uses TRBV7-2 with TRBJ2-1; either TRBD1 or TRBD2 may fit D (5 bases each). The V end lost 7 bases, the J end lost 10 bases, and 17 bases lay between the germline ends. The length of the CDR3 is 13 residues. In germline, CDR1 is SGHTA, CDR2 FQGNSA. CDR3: CASNLGVEDEQFF. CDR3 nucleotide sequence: TGTGCCAGCAACCTGGGGGTCGAGGACGAGCAGTTCTTC.

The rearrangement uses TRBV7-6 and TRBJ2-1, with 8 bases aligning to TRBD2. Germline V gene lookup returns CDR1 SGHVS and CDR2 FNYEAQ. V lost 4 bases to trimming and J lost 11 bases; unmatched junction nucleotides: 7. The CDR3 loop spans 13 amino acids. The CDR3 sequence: CASSSGGSGQQFF. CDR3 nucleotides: TGTGCCAGCAGCTCGGGGGGGAGCGGGCAGCAGTTCTTC.

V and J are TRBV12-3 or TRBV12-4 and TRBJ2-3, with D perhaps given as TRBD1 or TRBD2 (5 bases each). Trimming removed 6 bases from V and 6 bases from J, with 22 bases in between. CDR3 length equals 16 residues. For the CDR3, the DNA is TGTGCCAGCAGGACGGGGCGCCTTACCCACTGGGATACGCAGTATTTT. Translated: CASRTGRLTHWDTQYF.

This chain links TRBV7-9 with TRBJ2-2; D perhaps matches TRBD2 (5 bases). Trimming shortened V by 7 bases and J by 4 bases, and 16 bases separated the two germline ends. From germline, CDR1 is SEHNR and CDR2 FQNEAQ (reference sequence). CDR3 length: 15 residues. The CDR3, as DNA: TGTGCCAGCACCAAGGGAGACGTAGGCACCGGGGAGCTGTTTTTT. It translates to CASTKGDVGTGELFF.

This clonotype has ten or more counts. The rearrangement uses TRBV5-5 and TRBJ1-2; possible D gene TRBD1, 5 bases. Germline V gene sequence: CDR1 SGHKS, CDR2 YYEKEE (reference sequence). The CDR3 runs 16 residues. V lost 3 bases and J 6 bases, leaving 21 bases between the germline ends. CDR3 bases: TGTGCCAGCAGCTACATCTCAGGGCGAGGGAACCATGGCTACACCTTC. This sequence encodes CASSYISGRGNHGYTF.